This entry concerns a single TCR beta chain. Time point reported: pretreatment peripheral blood. TCRdb's copy holds only in-frame clones and misses some; the assay was immunoSEQ multiplex PCR. Among 130,000 or so clones listed, roughly 83% were seen once. This entry comes from a study of PD-L1 blockade in urothelial cancer. Looking at the study overall: Atezolizumab at 1,200 mg intravenously every 3 weeks was started by patients around 2014. Blood was tested 3 weeks (second dose) and 6 weeks into treatment. Specimens of blood held a median count of roughly 130,000 T cells.

The CDR3 runs to 15 residues. The germline V gene has CDR1 MDHEN and CDR2 SYDVKM. Germline trimming cut 7 bases from V and 2 bases from J; bases unmatched to any gene: 8. The chain recombines TRBV28 with TRBJ2-3, with 8 bases matching TRBD1. This clonotype originated in a man aged 50-60 years with urothelial cancer. The source material was PBMCs, sampled around atezolizumab (anti-PD-L1) treatment. CDR3 coding DNA: TGTGCCAGCATTAACCGGGACAGGCCCACAGATACGCAGTATTTT. Protein sequence: CASINRDRPTDTQYF.